Following are 8 T cell receptor beta chains from one sample sequenced in a study of naive and memory T cell subsets. Study conclusions and caveats: Possibly reflecting memory cells re-expressing CD45RA, a few larger clonotypes occurred in naive repertoires, especially CD8.

Two oligonucleotides, mixed equimolar, formed the beta constant-region primer covering TRBC1 and TRBC2. Ligated cDNA was amplified by four rounds of PCR with nested alpha and beta constant-region primers and SP2. TCRdb re-called the UMI-ligation and nested PCR reads with MiXCR, one entry per CDR3 protein. Of tens of thousands of distinct CDR3 sequences listed, 11% are singletons. No cognate antigen is known for these TCRs. What was sequenced was naive CD4+ T cells from blood. The receptors were sampled from a human donor in good health.

The chain has TRBV20-1 and TRBJ2-7; D ambiguous. The germline V gene encodes CDR1 DFQATT and CDR2 SNEGSKA (reference sequence). This CDR3 spans 14 amino acids. Trimming took 3 bases from V and 2 from J, leaving 14 bases between them. The CDR3 DNA reads TGCAGTGCTAGGTCCCGGGCACCTACCTACGAGCAGTACTTC. It translates to CSARSRAPTYEQYF.

The sample holds a few counts of this clonotype. This chain connects TRBV6-2 or TRBV6-3 to TRBJ2-7; D perhaps matches TRBD2 (6 bases). Germline V gene sequence: CDR1 MNHEY, CDR2 SVGEGT. The CDR3 totals 16 residues. V was trimmed by 2 bases and J by 3 bases, leaving 17 bases between them. The CDR3 loop reads CASSYGPGLGGYEQYF. CDR3 nucleotide sequence: TGTGCCAGCAGTTACGGGCCGGGACTCGGGGGCTACGAGCAGTACTTC.

This clonotype appeared a few times. The V gene is TRBV15, the J gene TRBJ2-7, with TRBD2 as a possible D gene (5 bases). V shed 3 bases and J shed 3 bases, with 15 bases lying between them. The length of the CDR3 is 15 residues. Per germline, CDR1 LNHNV and CDR2 YYDKDF (reference sequence). Written as DNA, the CDR3 is TGTGCCACCAGCAGGGACTTCGTCGCGTTCTACGAGCAGTACTTC. It specifies CATSRDFVAFYEQYF. The entire variable domain, with the rest obtained from reference TRBV15 and TRBJ2-7, is as follows: DAMVIQNPRYQVTQFGKPVTLSCSQTLNHNVMYWYQQKSSQAPKLLFHYYDKDFNNEADTPDNFQSRRPNTSFCFLDIRSPGLGDTAMYLCATSRDFVAFYEQYFGPGTRLTVT.

This clonotype was recorded many times. The chain is built from TRBV20-1 and TRBJ2-3, with D unclear. V shed 4 bases and J shed 3 bases, with 5 bases lying between them. The CDR3 contains 11 residues. The germline V gene encodes CDR1 DFQATT and CDR2 SNEGSKA (reference sequence). CDR3 residues: CSATRTDTQYF. The CDR3, as DNA: TGCAGTGCTACTAGGACAGATACGCAGTATTTT.

This clonotype was seen repeatedly, ten times or more. The gene calls are TRBV7-2 and TRBJ2-2; D is unresolved. Germline CDR1 and CDR2: SGHTA and FQGNSA. V was cut by 1 base and J by 1 base, with 10 bases left in between. The CDR3 sequence is 16 residues long. CDR3 region: CASSLVIGLNTGELFF. DNA of the CDR3: TGTGCCAGCAGCTTAGTAATCGGATTGAACACCGGGGAGCTGTTTTTT.

This clonotype was seen repeatedly, ten times or more. The V call is TRBV3-1, the J call TRBJ2-1; 8 nucleotides line up with TRBD1. CDR1 is LGHDT, CDR2 YNNKEL, per germline (reference sequence). The trim removed 4 bases at V and 10 bases at J, leaving 15 bases unmatched. The CDR3 extends over 16 amino acids. The DNA of the CDR3 is TGTGCCAGCAGCCCTTCTTCAGGACAGGGAGCAGGGGAGCAGTTCTTC. This gives the protein CASSPSSGQGAGEQFF.

This chain joins TRBV9 and TRBJ2-3; 8 bases fit TRBD1. The V segment lost 1 base and the J segment 1 base; nucleotides outside the gene matches: 8. Looked up from germline, CDR1 is SGDLS and CDR2 is YYNGEE. CDR3 length: 17 residues. The CDR3 sequence: CASSVTTGTGGTDTQYF. For the CDR3, the DNA is TGTGCCAGCAGCGTAACGACCGGGACAGGTGGCACAGATACGCAGTATTTT.

The CDR3 region has the DNA TGTGCCAGCAGCCCGACCGAGGGGGCCCCCTACAATGAGCAGTTCTTC. Protein product: CASSPTEGAPYNEQFF. The chain links TRBV7-3 to TRBJ2-1; the match to TRBD1 covers 7 bases. The length of the CDR3 is 16 residues. CDR1 and CDR2 from the germline V gene are SGHTA and FQGTGA. V shed 5 bases, J shed 2 bases, and the junction held 9 bases outside the gene matches.